What follows is one TCR beta chain and its context. Sequencing was performed with immunoSEQ multiplex PCR; in TCRdb, only in-frame clones are kept and a portion is missing. Of about 74,000 clones listed, around 80% were seen once; the top ten hold 1.5% to 2%. V was clipped by 3 bases and J by 5 bases, with 14 bases between them. CDR3 length equals 14 residues. Per germline, CDR1 SGHVS and CDR2 FNYEAQ. The sample is drawn from a study of OX40 agonist ivuxolimab in advanced cancers. The sequencing here drew on CD4+ or CD8+ T cells sorted from blood, taken in a trial of the OX40 agonist ivuxolimab. The receptor's source is an adult with an advanced solid tumor such as melanoma, head and neck, liver or kidney cancer. The V and J genes are TRBV7-6 and TRBJ2-7, with a possible D match to TRBD1 (6 bases). The DNA of the CDR3 is TGTGCCAGCAGCTTGGGTACAGGGAGTGACGAGCAGTACTTC. It is translated as CASSLGTGSDEQYF.